The 6 T cell receptor beta chains below all came from one sample that was sequenced in a study of T-cell memory formation after mild COVID-19. TCRdb processed the 5' RACE reads anew with MiXCR; each CDR3 protein has one entry. The sample carries 150,000 to 200,000 distinct CDR3 sequences, about 18% recorded once. The sample consisted of PBMCs or a T cell subset sorted from them (not recorded which). These receptors originate from a young man who had mild COVID-19 (a few samples of this study predate the infection). Cell type and time point are not known.

This chain uses TRBV3-1 with TRBJ2-3; possible D gene TRBD1, 6 bases. The CDR3 is made up of 15 amino acids. Germline CDR1 and CDR2: LGHDT and YNNKEL (reference sequence). The V and J ends lost 6 bases and 4 bases respectively, with 17 bases between them. The CDR3 DNA is TGTGCCAGCAGTCTTACACAGGGAAGCCCAGATACGCAGTATTTT. Protein: CASSLTQGSPDTQYF.

V is TRBV29-1 and J is TRBJ2-1, with 10 bases that match TRBD2. Trimming at V came to 6 bases and at J to 2 bases, leaving 4 bases not matched to a gene. The CDR3 extends over 14 amino acids. Germline V CDR1 and CDR2: SQVTM, ANQGSEA. CDR3 region: CSVRTSGPYNEQFF. CDR3 DNA: TGCAGCGTGAGGACTAGCGGTCCCTACAATGAGCAGTTCTTC.

This clonotype was observed a few times. The CDR3 sequence: CASSLNTPEAFF. The CDR3 nucleotides are TGTGCCAGCAGTTTAAACACACCAGAAGCTTTCTTT. V usage is TRBV12-3 or TRBV12-4 and J usage is TRBJ1-1; D is uncertain. This CDR3 has 12 residues. The ends were cut back, 2 bases at V and 8 bases at J, with 9 bases in the middle.

DNA for the CDR3: TGTGCCAGCAGTGTACGAAAAGGAACGAACACTGAAGCTTTCTTT. It encodes CASSVRKGTNTEAFF. The chain joins TRBV2 to TRBJ1-1; D is unresolved. CDR3 length: 15 residues. V gave up 4 bases and J gave up 1 base, with 13 bases separating them. Germline lookup yields CDR1 SNHLY and CDR2 FYNNEI.

Only a few counts were recorded for this clonotype. As DNA, the CDR3 is TGTGCCAGCACTTGGGACAGTACAACCACTGAAGCTTTCTTT. It specifies CASTWDSTTTEAFF. The chain employs TRBV6-5 and TRBJ1-1; 7 bases align to TRBD1. The germline V gene has CDR1 MNHEY and CDR2 SVGAGI. J gave up 4 bases and V 7 bases, and 9 bases lay outside the gene matches. The CDR3 is made up of 14 amino acids.

There are a few counts of this clonotype. The CDR3 nucleotides are TGCGCCAGCAGCTTAAAGGGAATGAACACTGAAGCTTTCTTT. It yields the protein CASSLKGMNTEAFF. The chain couples TRBV5-1 to TRBJ1-1; no firm D call. In germline, CDR1 is SGHRS, CDR2 YFSETQ. Trimming took off 2 bases at V and 0 bases at J, with 8 bases between the two ends. There are 14 residues in the CDR3.